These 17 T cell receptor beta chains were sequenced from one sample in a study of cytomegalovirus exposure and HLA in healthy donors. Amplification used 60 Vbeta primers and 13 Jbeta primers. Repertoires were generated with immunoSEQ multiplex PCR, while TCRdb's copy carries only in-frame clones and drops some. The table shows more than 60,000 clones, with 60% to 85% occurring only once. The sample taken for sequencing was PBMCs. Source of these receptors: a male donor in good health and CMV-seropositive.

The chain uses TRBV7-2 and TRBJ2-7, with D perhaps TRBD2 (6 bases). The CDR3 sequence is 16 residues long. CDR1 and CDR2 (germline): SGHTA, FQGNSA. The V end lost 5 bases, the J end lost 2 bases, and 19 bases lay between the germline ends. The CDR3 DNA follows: TGTGCCAGCAGCAAGAGGGTCGGCGGGGCAGCCTACGAGCAGTACTTC. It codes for CASSKRVGGAAYEQYF.

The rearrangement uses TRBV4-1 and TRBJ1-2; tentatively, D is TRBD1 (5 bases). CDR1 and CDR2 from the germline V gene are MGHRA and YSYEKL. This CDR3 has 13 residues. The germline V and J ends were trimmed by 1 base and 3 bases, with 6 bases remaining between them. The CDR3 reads CASSQGQYYGYTF. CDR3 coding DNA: TGCGCCAGCAGCCAAGGACAGTACTATGGCTACACCTTC.

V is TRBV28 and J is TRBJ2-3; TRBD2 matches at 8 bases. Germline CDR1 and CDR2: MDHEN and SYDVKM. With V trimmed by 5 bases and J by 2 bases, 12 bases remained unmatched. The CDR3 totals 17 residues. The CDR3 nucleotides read TGTGCCAGCAGTCGGGGGGGACTATATCTAAACACAGATACGCAGTATTTT. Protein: CASSRGGLYLNTDTQYF.

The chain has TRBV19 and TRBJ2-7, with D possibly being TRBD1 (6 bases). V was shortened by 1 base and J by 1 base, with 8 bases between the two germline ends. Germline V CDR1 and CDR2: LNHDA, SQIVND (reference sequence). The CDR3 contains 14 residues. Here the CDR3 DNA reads TGTGCCAGTAGTATAGCAGGACAGTCCTACGAGCAGTACTTC. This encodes CASSIAGQSYEQYF.

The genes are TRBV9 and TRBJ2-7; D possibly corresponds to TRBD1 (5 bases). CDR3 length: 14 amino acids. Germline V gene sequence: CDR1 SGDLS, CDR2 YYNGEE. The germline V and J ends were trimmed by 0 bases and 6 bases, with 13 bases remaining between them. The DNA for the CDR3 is TGTGCCAGCAGCGTAGGGCAGGGATCGGGCGAGCAGTACTTC. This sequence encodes CASSVGQGSGEQYF.

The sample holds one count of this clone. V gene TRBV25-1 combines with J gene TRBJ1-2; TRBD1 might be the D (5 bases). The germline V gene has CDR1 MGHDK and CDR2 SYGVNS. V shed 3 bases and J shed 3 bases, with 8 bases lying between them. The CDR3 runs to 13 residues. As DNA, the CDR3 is TGTGCCAGCAGTGACGGGGGGTACTATGGCTACACCTTC. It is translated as CASSDGGYYGYTF.

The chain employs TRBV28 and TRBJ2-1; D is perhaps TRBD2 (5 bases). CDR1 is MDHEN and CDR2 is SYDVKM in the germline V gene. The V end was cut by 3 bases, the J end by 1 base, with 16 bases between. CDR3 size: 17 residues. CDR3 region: CASSFGNTRESYNEQFF. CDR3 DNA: TGTGCCAGCAGTTTCGGGAATACAAGGGAATCCTACAATGAGCAGTTCTTC.

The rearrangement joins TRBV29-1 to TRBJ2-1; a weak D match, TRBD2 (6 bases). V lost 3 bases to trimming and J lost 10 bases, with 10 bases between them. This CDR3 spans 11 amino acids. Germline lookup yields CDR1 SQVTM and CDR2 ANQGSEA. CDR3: CSVESRGEQFF. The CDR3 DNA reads TGCAGCGTTGAGTCCCGGGGGGAGCAGTTCTTC.

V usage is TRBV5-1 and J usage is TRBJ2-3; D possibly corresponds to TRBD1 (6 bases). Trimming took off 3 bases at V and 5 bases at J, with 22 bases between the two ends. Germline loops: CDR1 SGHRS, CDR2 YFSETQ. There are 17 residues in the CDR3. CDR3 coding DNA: TGCGCCAGCAGCTCCAAAGTTACAGGGACCTTCGAAGATACGCAGTATTTT. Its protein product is CASSSKVTGTFEDTQYF.

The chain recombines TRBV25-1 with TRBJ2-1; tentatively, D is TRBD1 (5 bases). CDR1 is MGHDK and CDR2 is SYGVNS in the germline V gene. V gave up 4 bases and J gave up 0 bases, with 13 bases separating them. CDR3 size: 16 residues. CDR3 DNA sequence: TGTGCCAGCAGTGCCCTGGGGCCTAGCTCCTACAATGAGCAGTTCTTC. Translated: CASSALGPSSYNEQFF. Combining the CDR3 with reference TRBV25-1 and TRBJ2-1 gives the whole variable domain EADIYQTPRYLVIGTGKKITLECSQTMGHDKMYWYQQDPGMELHLIHYSYGVNSTEKGDLSSESTVSRIRTEHFPLTLESARPSHTSQYLCASSALGPSSYNEQFFGPGTRLTVL.

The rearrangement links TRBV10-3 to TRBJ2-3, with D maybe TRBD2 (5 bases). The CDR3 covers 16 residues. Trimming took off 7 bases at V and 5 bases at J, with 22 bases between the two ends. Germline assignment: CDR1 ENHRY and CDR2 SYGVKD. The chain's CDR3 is CAITPSSPGRGDTQYF. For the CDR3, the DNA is TGTGCCATCACCCCATCTAGCCCCGGGCGAGGAGATACGCAGTATTTT.

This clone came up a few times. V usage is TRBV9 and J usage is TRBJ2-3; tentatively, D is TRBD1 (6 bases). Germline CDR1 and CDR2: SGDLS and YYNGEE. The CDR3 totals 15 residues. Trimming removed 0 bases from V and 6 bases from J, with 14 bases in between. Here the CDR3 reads CASSVEDRVHDTQYF. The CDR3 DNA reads TGTGCCAGCAGCGTAGAGGACAGAGTCCATGATACGCAGTATTTT. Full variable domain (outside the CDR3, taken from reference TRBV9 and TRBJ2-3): DSGVTQTPKHLITATGQRVTLRCSPRSGDLSVYWYQQSLDQGLQFLIQYYNGEERAKGNILERFSAQQFPDLHSELNLSSLELGDSALYFCASSVEDRVHDTQYFGPGTRLTVL.

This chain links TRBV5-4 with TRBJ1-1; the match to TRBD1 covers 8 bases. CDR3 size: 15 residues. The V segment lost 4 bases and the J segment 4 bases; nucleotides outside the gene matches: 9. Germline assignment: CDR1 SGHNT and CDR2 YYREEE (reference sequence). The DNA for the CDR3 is TGTGCCAGCAGCGACCCGGACAGGGCGGGCACTGAAGCTTTCTTT. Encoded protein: CASSDPDRAGTEAFF.

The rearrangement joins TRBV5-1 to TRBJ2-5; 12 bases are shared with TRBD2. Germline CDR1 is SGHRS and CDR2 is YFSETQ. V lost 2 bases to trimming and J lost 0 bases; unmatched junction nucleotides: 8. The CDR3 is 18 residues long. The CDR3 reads CASSFGLAGGKHQETQYF. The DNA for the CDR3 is TGCGCCAGCAGCTTCGGGCTAGCGGGGGGGAAACACCAAGAGACCCAGTACTTC.

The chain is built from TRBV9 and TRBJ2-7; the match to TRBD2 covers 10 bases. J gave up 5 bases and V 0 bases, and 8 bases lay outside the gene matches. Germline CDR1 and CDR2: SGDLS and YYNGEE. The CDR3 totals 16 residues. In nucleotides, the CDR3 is TGTGCCAGCAGCGTAGATCGAGCGGGGGGGATCCACGAGCAGTACTTC. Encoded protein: CASSVDRAGGIHEQYF.

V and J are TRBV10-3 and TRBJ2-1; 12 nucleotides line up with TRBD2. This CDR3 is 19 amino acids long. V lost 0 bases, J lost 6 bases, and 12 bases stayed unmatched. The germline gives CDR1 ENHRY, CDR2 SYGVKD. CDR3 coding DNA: TGTGCCATCAGTGAGTCAGGGCTAGCGGGGGGGCTCGAGTTCAATGAGCAGTTCTTC. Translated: CAISESGLAGGLEFNEQFF.

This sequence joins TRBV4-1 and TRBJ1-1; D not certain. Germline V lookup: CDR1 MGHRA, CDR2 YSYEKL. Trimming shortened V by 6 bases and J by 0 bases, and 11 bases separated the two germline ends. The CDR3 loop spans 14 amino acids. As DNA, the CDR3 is TGCGCCAGCAGGATGTCCAGTGTGAACACTGAAGCTTTCTTT. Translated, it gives CASRMSSVNTEAFF.